This TCR beta chain was sequenced in a study of radiotherapy plus CTLA-4 blockade in lung cancer. The overall study: Of the patients, about 18% showed objective responses and 31% attained disease control. Overall study results and limits: Clones derived from tumor TCRs expanded in blood after radiotherapy plus ipilimumab.

Libraries were prepared by immunoSEQ multiplex PCR; TCRdb keeps only in-frame clonotypes and omits some of them. The sample includes more than 95,000 clones, 65% to 85% of them seen just once. Trimming pared 4 bases from V and 7 bases from J, leaving 16 bases between. Germline loops: CDR1 KGHSH, CDR2 LQKENI. The CDR3 is 14 amino acids. Regarding this clone: Its antigen is not known.

Sequences were derived from peripheral blood, sampled from a patient treated with radiotherapy plus ipilimumab. The chain links TRBV18 to TRBJ1-2; D perhaps matches TRBD1 (6 bases). The sequence derives from a human donor with non-small cell lung cancer who had a partial response to radiotherapy plus ipilimumab. Some clones in this sample may be carry-over from other donors' samples. The CDR3 here is CASSRQENVAGYTF. CDR3 in DNA: TGTGCCAGCTCACGACAGGAGAACGTGGCTGGCTACACCTTC. Variable domain in full (rest from reference TRBV18 and TRBJ1-2): NAGVMQNPRHLVRRRGQEARLRCSPMKGHSHVYWYRQLPEEGLKFMVYLQKENIIDESGMPKERFSAEFPKEGPSILRIQQVVRGDSAAYFCASSRQENVAGYTFGSGTRLTVV.